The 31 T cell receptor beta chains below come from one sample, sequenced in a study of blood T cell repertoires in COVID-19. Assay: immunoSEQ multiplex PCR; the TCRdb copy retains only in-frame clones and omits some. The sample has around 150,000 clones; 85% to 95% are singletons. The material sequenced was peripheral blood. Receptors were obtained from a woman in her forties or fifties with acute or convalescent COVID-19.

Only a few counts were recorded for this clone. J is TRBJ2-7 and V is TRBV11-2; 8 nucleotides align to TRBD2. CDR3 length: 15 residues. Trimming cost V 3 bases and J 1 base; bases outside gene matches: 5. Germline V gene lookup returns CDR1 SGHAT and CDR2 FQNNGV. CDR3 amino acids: CASSLRIAGSYEQYF. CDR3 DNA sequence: TGTGCCAGCAGCTTGAGGATAGCGGGGTCCTACGAGCAGTACTTC.

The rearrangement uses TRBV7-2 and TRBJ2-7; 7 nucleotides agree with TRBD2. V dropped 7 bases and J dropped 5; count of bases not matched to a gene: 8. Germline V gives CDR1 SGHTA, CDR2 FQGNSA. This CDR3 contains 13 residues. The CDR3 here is CASNPGLVNEQYF. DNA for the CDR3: TGTGCCAGCAACCCCGGACTAGTCAACGAGCAGTACTTC.

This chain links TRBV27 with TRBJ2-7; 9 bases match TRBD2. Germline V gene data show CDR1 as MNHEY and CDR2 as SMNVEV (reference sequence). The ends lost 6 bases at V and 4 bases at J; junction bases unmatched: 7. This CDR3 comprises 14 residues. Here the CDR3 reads CASRRAGGFYEQYF. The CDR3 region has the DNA TGTGCCAGCAGAAGAGCGGGAGGTTTTTACGAGCAGTACTTC.

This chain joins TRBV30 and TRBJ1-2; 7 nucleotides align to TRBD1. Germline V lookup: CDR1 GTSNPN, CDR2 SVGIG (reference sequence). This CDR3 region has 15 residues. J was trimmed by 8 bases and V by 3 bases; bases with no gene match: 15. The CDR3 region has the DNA TGTGCCTGGAGATCGACAGGGACCCCGGTAAGGGGCTACACCTTC. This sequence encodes CAWRSTGTPVRGYTF.

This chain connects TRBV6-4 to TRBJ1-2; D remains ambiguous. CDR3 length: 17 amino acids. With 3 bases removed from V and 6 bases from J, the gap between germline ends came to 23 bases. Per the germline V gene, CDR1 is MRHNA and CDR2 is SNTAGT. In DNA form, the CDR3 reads TGTGCCAGCAGTGAAGAAGGAGGGTTTGGTATATCGGATGGCTACACCTTC. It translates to CASSEEGGFGISDGYTF.

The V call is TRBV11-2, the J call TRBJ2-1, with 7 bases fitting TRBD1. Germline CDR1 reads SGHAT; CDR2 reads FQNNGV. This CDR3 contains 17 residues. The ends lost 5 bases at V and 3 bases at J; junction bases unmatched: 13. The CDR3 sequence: CASSLSTGFGYYNEQFF. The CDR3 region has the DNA TGTGCCAGCAGCCTATCGACAGGGTTTGGCTACTACAATGAGCAGTTCTTC.

The CDR3 loop reads CASSLLVQVVYGYTF. CDR3 sequence (DNA): TGTGCCAGCAGTTTATTGGTACAGGTGGTCTATGGCTACACCTTC. V is TRBV28 and J is TRBJ1-2, with D possibly TRBD1 on 5 matching bases. Germline CDR1 MDHEN, CDR2 SYDVKM. The CDR3 loop spans 15 amino acids. The V gene lost 1 base and the J gene lost 4 bases, with 13 bases spanning the gap.

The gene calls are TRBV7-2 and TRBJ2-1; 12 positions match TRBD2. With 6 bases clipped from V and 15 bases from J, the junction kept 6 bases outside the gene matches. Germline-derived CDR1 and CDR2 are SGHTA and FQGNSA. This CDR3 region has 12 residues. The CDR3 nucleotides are TGTGCCAGCAGTTCTAGCGGGGGGGTACGGTTCTTC. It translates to CASSSSGGVRFF. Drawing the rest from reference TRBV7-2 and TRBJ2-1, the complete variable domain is GAGVSQSPSNKVTEKGKDVELRCDPISGHTALYWYRQSLGQGLEFLIYFQGNSAPDKSGLPSDRFSAERTGGSVSTLTIQRTQQEDSAVYLCASSSSGGVRFFGPGTRLTVL.

The DNA for the CDR3 is TGTGCCAGTAGCTGGGGCAATGCTTTGTCGGAAGCTTTCTTT. Encoded protein: CASSWGNALSEAFF. The chain employs TRBV19 and TRBJ1-1, with D perhaps TRBD1 (5 bases). From germline, CDR1 is LNHDA and CDR2 SQIVND (reference sequence). This CDR3 region has 14 residues. Trimming took off 6 bases at V and 8 bases at J, with 19 bases between the two ends.

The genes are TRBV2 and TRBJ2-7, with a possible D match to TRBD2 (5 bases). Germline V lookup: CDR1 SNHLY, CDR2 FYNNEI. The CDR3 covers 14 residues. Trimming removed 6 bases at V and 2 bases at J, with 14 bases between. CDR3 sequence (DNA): TGTGCCAGCAGCCTGCTCGGGGAAGCCTACGAGCAGTACTTC. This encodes CASSLLGEAYEQYF.

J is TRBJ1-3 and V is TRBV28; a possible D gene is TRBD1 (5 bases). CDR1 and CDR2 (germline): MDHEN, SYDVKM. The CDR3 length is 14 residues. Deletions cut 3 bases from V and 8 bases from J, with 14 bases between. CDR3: CASSLPGGGHTIYF. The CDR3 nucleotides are TGTGCCAGCAGTTTGCCCGGGGGGGGACACACCATATATTTT.

As DNA, the CDR3 is TGTGCCAGCAGCAGGCAGGGGATTAATGAGCAGTTCTTC. Residues: CASSRQGINEQFF. The J gene is TRBJ2-1, the V gene TRBV7-8; D may be TRBD1 (6 bases). Germline V gives CDR1 SGHVS, CDR2 FQNEAQ. V was pared by 5 bases and J by 7 bases, with 12 bases between. The CDR3 spans 13 residues.

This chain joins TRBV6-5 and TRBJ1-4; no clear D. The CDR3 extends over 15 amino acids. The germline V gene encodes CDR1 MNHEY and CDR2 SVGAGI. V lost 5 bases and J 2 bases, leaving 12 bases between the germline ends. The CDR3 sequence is CASSPVGVTNEKLFF. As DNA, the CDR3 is TGTGCCAGCAGTCCCGTCGGAGTGACTAATGAAAAACTGTTTTTT.

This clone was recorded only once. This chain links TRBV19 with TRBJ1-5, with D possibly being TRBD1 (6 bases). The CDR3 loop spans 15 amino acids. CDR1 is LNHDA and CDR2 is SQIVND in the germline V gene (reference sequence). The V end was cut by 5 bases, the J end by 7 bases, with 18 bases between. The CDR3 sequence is CASSSNGGPRQPQHF. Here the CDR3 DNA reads TGTGCCAGTAGTTCGAACGGGGGGCCTCGGCAGCCCCAGCATTTT.

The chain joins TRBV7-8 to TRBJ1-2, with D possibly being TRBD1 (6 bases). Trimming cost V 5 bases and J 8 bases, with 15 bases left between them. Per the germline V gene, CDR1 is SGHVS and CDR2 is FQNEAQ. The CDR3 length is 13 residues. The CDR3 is CASSPRAGDGYTF. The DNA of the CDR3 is TGTGCCAGCAGCCCCCGGGCAGGGGACGGCTACACCTTC.

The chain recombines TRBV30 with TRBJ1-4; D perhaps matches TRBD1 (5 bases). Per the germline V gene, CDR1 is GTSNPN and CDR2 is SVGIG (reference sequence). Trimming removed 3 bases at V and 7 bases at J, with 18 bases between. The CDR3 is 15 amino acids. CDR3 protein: CAWSLKQDAFEKLFF. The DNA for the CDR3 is TGTGCCTGGAGCCTAAAACAGGACGCCTTTGAAAAACTGTTTTTT. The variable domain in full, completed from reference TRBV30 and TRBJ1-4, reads SQTIHQWPATLVQPVGSPLSLECTVEGTSNPNLYWYRQAAGRGLQLLFYSVGIGQISSEVPQNLSASRPQDRQFILSSKKLLLSDSGFYLCAWSLKQDAFEKLFFGSGTQLSVL.

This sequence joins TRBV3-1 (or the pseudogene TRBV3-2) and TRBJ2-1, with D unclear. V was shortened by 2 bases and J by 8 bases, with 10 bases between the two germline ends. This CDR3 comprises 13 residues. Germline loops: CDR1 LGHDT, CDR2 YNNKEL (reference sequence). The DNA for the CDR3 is TGTGCCAGCAGCCAATACAGTTGGGATGAGCAGTTCTTC. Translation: CASSQYSWDEQFF.

This CDR3 is CASSPSQAGIGNEQFF. CDR3 DNA: TGTGCCAGCTCACCCTCACAAGCCGGGATAGGAAATGAGCAGTTCTTC. This chain connects TRBV18 to TRBJ2-1; D perhaps matches TRBD2 (5 bases). The ends were cut back, 3 bases at V and 7 bases at J, with 19 bases in the middle. This CDR3 has 16 residues. Germline CDR1 KGHSH, CDR2 LQKENI.

Here the CDR3 reads CASSSGQGWSGNTIYF. DNA of the CDR3: TGTGCCAGCAGCTCGGGACAGGGTTGGTCTGGAAACACCATATATTTT. The chain joins TRBV7-9 to TRBJ1-3, with 9 bases lining up with TRBD1. The CDR3 consists of 16 residues. CDR1 is SEHNR, CDR2 FQNEAQ, per germline (reference sequence). V lost 4 bases, J lost 1 base, and 5 bases stayed unmatched.

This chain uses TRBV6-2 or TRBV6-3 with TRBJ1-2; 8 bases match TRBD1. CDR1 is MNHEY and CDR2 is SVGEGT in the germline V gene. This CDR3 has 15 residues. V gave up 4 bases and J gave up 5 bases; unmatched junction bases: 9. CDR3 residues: CASSSVDREGYGYTF. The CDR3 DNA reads TGTGCCAGCAGTTCCGTGGACAGGGAGGGGTATGGCTACACCTTC.

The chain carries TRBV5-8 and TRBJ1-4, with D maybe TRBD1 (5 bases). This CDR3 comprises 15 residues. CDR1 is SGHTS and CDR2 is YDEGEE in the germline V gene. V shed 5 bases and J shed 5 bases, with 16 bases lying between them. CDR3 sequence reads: CASSPGGASNEKLFF. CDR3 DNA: TGTGCCAGCAGTCCCGGCGGGGCCTCCAATGAAAAACTGTTTTTT.

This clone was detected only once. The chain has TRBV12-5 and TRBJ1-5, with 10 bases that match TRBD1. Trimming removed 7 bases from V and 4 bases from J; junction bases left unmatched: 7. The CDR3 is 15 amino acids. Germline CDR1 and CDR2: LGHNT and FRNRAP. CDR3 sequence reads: CASAHRTGGNQPQHF. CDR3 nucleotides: TGTGCTAGTGCCCATCGGACAGGGGGAAATCAGCCCCAGCATTTT.

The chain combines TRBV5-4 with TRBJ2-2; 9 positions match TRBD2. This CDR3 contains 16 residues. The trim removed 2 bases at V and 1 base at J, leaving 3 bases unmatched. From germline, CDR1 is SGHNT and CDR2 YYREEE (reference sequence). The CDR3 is CASSFASGKNTGELFF. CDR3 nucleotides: TGTGCCAGCAGCTTTGCTAGCGGGAAGAACACCGGGGAGCTGTTTTTT.

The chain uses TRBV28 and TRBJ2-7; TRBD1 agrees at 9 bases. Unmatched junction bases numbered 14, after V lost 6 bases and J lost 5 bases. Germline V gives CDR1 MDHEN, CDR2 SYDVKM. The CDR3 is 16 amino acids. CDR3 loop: CASSLPPGTGNNEQYF. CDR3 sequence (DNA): TGTGCCAGCAGCTTACCACCTGGGACAGGGAACAACGAGCAGTACTTC. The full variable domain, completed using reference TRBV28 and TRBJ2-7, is DVKVTQSSRYLVKRTGEKVFLECVQDMDHENMFWYRQDPGLGLRLIYFSYDVKMKEKGDIPEGYSVSREKKERFSLILESASTNQTSMYLCASSLPPGTGNNEQYFGPGTRLTVT.

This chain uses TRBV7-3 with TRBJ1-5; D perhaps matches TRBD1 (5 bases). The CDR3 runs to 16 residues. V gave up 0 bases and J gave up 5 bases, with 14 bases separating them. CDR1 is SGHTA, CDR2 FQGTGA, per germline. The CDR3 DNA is TGTGCCAGCAGCTTAACGGTGGCAGGGTCCCATCAGCCCCAGCATTTT. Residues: CASSLTVAGSHQPQHF.

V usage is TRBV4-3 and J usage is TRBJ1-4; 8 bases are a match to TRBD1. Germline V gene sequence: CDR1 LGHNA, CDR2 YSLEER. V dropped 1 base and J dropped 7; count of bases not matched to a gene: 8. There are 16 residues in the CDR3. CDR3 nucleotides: TGCGCCAGCAGCCAAGTTAGGACAGGGTCTGGTGAAAAACTGTTTTTT. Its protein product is CASSQVRTGSGEKLFF.

The CDR3 coding sequence is TGTGCCAGCAGCAAAGACACAGGGGGCGTTTCTTACGAGCAGTACTTC. Its translation is CASSKDTGGVSYEQYF. V is TRBV21-1 and J is TRBJ2-7; the table calls TRBD1, which could not be checked here. TRBV21-1 is described as a pseudogene. This CDR3 region has 16 residues.

CDR3 protein: CASSQSRTDGYTF. The CDR3 DNA reads as TGTGCCAGCAGCCAGTCCCGGACAGATGGCTACACCTTC. The chain carries TRBV4-2 and TRBJ1-2; D perhaps matches TRBD1 (6 bases). The V end lost 3 bases, the J end lost 6 bases, and 11 bases lay between the germline ends. Germline lookup yields CDR1 LGHNA and CDR2 YNFKEQ. The CDR3 consists of 13 residues.

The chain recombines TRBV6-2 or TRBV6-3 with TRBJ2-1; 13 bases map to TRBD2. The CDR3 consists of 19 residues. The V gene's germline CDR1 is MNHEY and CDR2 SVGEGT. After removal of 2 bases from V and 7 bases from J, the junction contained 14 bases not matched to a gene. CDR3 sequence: CASSYLGPRTSGSLNEQFF. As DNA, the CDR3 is TGTGCCAGCAGTTACCTAGGCCCGCGGACTAGCGGGAGTTTGAATGAGCAGTTCTTC.

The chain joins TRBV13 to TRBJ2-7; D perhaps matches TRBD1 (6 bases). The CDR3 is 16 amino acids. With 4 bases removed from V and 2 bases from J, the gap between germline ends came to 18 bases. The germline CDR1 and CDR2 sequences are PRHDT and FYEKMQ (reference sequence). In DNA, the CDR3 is TGTGCCAGCAGCTCCTTGAACCGGGACACTCCCTACGAGCAGTACTTC. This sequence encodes CASSSLNRDTPYEQYF.

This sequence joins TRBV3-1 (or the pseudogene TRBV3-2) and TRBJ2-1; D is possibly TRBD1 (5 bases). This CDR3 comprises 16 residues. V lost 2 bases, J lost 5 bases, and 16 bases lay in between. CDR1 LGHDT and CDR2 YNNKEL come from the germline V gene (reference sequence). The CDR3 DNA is TGTGCCAGCAGCCAACGGGCAGGGTTACAAAACAATGAGCAGTTCTTC. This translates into CASSQRAGLQNNEQFF.